These 10 T cell receptor beta chains were all obtained from the same sample, sequenced in a study of T cell responses to AZD1222 COVID-19 vaccine. Data came from immunoSEQ multiplex PCR; TCRdb stores just in-frame clones and leaves some out. There are about 75,000 clones in the sample; approximately 88% occur only once, and approximately 9.1% lies in the top ten. The sample in question was peripheral blood, obtained 28 days after the second dose of the MenACWY control vaccine. Source of these receptors: an adult who received the MenACWY meningococcal vaccine as a control.

This clone appeared once. V is TRBV5-4 and J is TRBJ2-5, with D possibly being TRBD1 (6 bases). This CDR3 comprises 17 residues. V gave up 0 bases and J gave up 2 bases, with 17 bases separating them. Germline CDR1 and CDR2: SGHNT and YYREEE (reference sequence). CDR3 bases: TGTGCCAGCAGCTTGGGGCATCCAGGGGCCGCACAAGAGACCCAGTACTTC. Residues: CASSLGHPGAAQETQYF.

This chain connects TRBV6-2 or TRBV6-3 to TRBJ1-2; 11 positions match TRBD1. Germline CDR1 is MNHEY and CDR2 is SVGEGT. V was pared by 5 bases and J by 0 bases, with 5 bases of the junction left unmatched. The CDR3 runs 16 residues. The CDR3, as DNA: TGTGCCAGCAGTCAAACGGGACAGGGGGCTAACTATGGCTACACCTTC. Protein: CASSQTGQGANYGYTF.

The chain has TRBV5-1 and TRBJ1-2; the D is unclear. In germline, CDR1 is SGHRS, CDR2 YFSETQ. This CDR3 has 13 residues. V lost 0 bases and J lost 4, with 7 bases in between. The CDR3 protein is CASSLEPLYGYTF. DNA for the CDR3: TGCGCCAGCAGCTTGGAGCCCCTCTATGGCTACACCTTC.

The rearrangement links TRBV28 to TRBJ1-1, with D tentatively TRBD1 (5 bases). Germline CDR1 MDHEN, CDR2 SYDVKM. V was pared by 8 bases and J by 5 bases, with 15 bases between. The CDR3 is made up of 13 amino acids. CDR3 DNA: TGTGCCAGCCTCGCTTTAAGGGGAACTGAAGCTTTCTTT. Translated, it gives CASLALRGTEAFF.

The CDR3 loop reads CASGSGTAFNYGYTF. The CDR3 DNA is TGTGCCTCGGGGTCCGGGACAGCATTTAACTATGGCTACACCTTC. The gene calls are TRBV28 and TRBJ1-2, with 7 bases that match TRBD1. Germline V gene data show CDR1 as MDHEN and CDR2 as SYDVKM. The CDR3 spans 15 residues. With 11 bases clipped from V and 1 base from J, the junction kept 13 bases outside the gene matches.

V and J are TRBV11-3 and TRBJ2-3; 7 bases agree with TRBD1. Germline V gene lookup returns CDR1 SGHNT and CDR2 YENEEA. The CDR3 runs to 13 residues. J gave up 4 bases and V 5 bases, and 3 bases lay outside the gene matches. The CDR3 protein is CASSIQGSDTQYF. Written as DNA, the CDR3 is TGTGCCAGCAGCATACAGGGGTCAGATACGCAGTATTTT.

V and J are TRBV12-3 or TRBV12-4 and TRBJ1-3; weak D call: TRBD1 (5 bases). The CDR3 consists of 13 residues. V lost 8 bases, J lost 2 bases, and 10 bases lay in between. The CDR3 spells CASELGAGNTIYF. In nucleotides, the CDR3 is TGTGCCAGCGAGTTAGGGGCTGGAAACACCATATATTTT.

The chain employs TRBV6-2 or TRBV6-3 and TRBJ1-3; 11 bases map to TRBD1. The CDR3 is 18 amino acids. The germline gives CDR1 MNHEY, CDR2 SVGEGT. The ends lost 2 bases at V and 1 base at J; junction bases unmatched: 7. CDR3 region: CASSYPRTGGESGNTIYF. The CDR3 nucleotides read TGTGCCAGCAGTTACCCCCGGACAGGGGGCGAATCTGGAAACACCATATATTTT.

The chain is built from TRBV19 and TRBJ1-1; tentative D call: TRBD1 (6 bases). V was trimmed by 8 bases and J by 2 bases, leaving 15 bases between them. Germline CDR1 reads LNHDA; CDR2 reads SQIVND (reference sequence). This CDR3 contains 14 residues. Written as DNA, the CDR3 is TGTGCCAGTGCGTTGGGGGGGCCCAACACTGAAGCTTTCTTT. Translating gives CASALGGPNTEAFF.

The chain joins TRBV5-1 to TRBJ2-3; possibly TRBD1 or TRBD2 for D (7 bases each). Germline values: CDR1 SGHRS, CDR2 YFSETQ. The CDR3 has 14 residues. V was shortened by 0 bases and J by 4 bases, with 9 bases between the two germline ends. CDR3 amino acids: CASSLAGGADTQYF. CDR3 bases: TGCGCCAGCAGCTTGGCAGGGGGGGCAGATACGCAGTATTTT.